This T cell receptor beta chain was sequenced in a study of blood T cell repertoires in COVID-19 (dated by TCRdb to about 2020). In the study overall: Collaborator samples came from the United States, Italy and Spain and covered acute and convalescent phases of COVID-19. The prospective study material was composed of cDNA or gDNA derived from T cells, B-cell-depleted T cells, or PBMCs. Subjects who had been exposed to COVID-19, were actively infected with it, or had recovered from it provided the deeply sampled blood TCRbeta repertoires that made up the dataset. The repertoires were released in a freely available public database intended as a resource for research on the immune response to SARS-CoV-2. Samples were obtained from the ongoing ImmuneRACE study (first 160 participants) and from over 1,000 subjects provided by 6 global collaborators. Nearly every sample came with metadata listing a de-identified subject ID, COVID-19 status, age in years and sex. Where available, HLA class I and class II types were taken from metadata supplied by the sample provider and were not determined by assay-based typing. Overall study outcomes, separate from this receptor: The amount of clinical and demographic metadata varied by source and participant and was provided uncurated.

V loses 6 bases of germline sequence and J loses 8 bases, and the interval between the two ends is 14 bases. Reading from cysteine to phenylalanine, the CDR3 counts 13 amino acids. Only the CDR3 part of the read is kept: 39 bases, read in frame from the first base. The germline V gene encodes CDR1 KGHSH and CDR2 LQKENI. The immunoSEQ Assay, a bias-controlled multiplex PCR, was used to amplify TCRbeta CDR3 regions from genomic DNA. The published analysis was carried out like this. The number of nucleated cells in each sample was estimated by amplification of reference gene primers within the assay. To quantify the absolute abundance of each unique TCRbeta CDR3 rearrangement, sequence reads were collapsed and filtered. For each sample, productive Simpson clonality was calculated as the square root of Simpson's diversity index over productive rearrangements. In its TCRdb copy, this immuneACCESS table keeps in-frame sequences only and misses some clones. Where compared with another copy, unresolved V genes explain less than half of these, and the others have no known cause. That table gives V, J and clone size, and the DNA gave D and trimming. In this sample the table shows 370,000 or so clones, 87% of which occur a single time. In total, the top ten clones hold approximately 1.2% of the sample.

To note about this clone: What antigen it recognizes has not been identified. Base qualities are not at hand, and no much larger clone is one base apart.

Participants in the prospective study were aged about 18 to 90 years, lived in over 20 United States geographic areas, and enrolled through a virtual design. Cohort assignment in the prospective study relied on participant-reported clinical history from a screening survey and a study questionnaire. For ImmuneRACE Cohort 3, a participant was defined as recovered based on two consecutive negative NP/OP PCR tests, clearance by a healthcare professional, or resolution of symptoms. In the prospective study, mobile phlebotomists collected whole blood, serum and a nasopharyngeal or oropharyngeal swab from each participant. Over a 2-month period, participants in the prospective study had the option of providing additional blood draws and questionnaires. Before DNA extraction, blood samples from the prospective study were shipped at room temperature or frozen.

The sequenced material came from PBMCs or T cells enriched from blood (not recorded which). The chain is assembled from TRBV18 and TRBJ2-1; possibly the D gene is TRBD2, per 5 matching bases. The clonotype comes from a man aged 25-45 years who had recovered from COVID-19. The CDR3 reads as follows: CASSWETRDEQFF. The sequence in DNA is TGTGCCAGCTCTTGGGAGACTCGAGATGAGCAGTTCTTC.